The T cell receptor (beta chain) described here comes from a study of TIL therapy for anti-PD-1-resistant metastatic lung cancer. At the level of the study: Patients had a median age of approximately 56 years (range 38-75).

The immunoSEQ assay was v3. The table came from immunoSEQ multiplex PCR; TCRdb's copy has only in-frame clones and leaves some out. The sample lists approximately 22,000 clones; over 70% were seen once. Time point reported: pre-treatment sample, taken before nivolumab and TIL therapy. The J segment lost 7 bases and the V segment lost 0 bases, leaving 8 bases of the junction unmatched. The CDR3 has 15 amino acids. In germline, CDR1 is MNHNY, CDR2 SVGAGI (reference sequence). The input for sequencing was blood, taken at baseline. The receptor's source is a person between 25 and 80 years old with non-small cell lung cancer. V and J are TRBV6-6 and TRBJ1-2; 7 positions match TRBD1. The CDR3 region has the DNA TGTGCCAGCAGTTACTCGGAGACAGGGAACGGTGGCTACACCTTC. It specifies CASSYSETGNGGYTF.